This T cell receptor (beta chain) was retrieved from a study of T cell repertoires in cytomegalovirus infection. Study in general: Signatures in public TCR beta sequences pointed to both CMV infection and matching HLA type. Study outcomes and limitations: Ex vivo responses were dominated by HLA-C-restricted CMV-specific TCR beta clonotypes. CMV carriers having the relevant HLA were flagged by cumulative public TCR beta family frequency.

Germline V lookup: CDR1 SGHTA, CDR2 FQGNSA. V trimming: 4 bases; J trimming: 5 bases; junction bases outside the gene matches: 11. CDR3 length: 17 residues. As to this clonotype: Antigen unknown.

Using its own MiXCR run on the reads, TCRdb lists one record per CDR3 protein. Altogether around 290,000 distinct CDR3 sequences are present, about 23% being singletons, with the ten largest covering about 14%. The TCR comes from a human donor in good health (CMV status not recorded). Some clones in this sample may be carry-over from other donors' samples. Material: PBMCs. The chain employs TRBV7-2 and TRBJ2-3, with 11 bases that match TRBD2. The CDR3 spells CASSSPLAGGWEDTQYF. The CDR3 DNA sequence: TGTGCCAGCAGCTCCCCTCTAGCGGGAGGTTGGGAAGATACGCAGTATTTT. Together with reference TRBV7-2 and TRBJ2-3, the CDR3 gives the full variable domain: GAGVSQSPSNKVTEKGKDVELRCDPISGHTALYWYRQSLGQGLEFLIYFQGNSAPDKSGLPSDRFSAERTGGSVSTLTIQRTQQEDSAVYLCASSSPLAGGWEDTQYFGPGTRLTVL.